A single sample is the source of the 13 T cell receptor beta chains below, sequenced in a study of low-dose radiotherapy and immunotherapy resistance in tumors. Time point noted: before trial treatment. Both TCRalpha and TCRbeta chains were reverse transcribed with V-gene-specific primers. A constant-region primer paired with the V-primer adapter amplified TCRs over approximately 18 PCR cycles. TCRdb re-analysed the reads in MiXCR, keeping a single row per CDR3 protein. The sample holds approximately 70,000 distinct CDR3 sequences, less than 40% seen once. Sequencing was performed on PBMCs, taken before treatment. These receptors came from a female donor with ovarian cancer.

This clonotype appeared many times. The gene calls are TRBV11-3 and TRBJ2-2; TRBD2 matches 8 bases. In germline, CDR1 is SGHNT, CDR2 YENEEA. V lost 0 bases and J lost 2; bases outside the gene matches: 8. The CDR3 consists of 18 residues. CDR3 DNA: TGTGCCAGCAGCTTAGATCTTGGGACTAGGACCAACACCGGGGAGCTGTTTTTT. Amino acids: CASSLDLGTRTNTGELFF. The entire variable domain, with the rest obtained from reference TRBV11-3 and TRBJ2-2, is as follows: EAGVVQSPRYKIIEKKQPVAFWCNPISGHNTLYWYLQNLGQGPELLIRYENEEAVDDSQLPKDRFSAERLKGVDSTLKIQPAELGDSAVYLCASSLDLGTRTNTGELFFGEGSRLTVL.

This clonotype was recorded a few times. The chain carries TRBV13 and TRBJ2-3, with 7 positions matching TRBD1. Germline lookup yields CDR1 PRHDT and CDR2 FYEKMQ (reference sequence). The CDR3 has 15 residues. Trimming took 5 bases from V and 3 from J; bases not matched to a gene: 8. The CDR3 DNA reads as TGTGCCAGCAGCCCCGACAGGGCCGGGACAGATACGCAGTATTTT. This translates into CASSPDRAGTDTQYF.

The table lists this clonotype with many counts. This chain connects TRBV15 to TRBJ2-1; 9 bases fit TRBD1. From germline, CDR1 is LNHNV and CDR2 YYDKDF (reference sequence). The CDR3 extends over 15 amino acids. J gave up 8 bases and V 7 bases, and 12 bases lay outside the gene matches. The CDR3 DNA is TGTGCCACCACCCAGGGGGACAGGGTCCGCGATGAGCAGTTCTTC. Its translation: CATTQGDRVRDEQFF.

This chain links TRBV4-1 with TRBJ2-3; TRBD2 matches at 7 bases. Per germline, CDR1 MGHRA and CDR2 YSYEKL. This CDR3 has 15 amino acids. V lost 6 bases to trimming and J lost 0 bases; unmatched junction nucleotides: 6. DNA of the CDR3: TGCGCCAGCAGTCCGGGAGGACGTAGCACAGATACGCAGTATTTT. Its protein product is CASSPGGRSTDTQYF.

Written as DNA, the CDR3 is TGTGCCACCCAGACTGCGACTGAAGCTTTCTTT. Encoded protein: CATQTATEAFF. The rearrangement links TRBV28 to TRBJ1-1; unclear D gene. V was cut by 10 bases and J by 5 bases, with 11 bases left in between. The CDR3 totals 11 residues. The germline CDR1 and CDR2 sequences are MDHEN and SYDVKM.

The chain employs TRBV5-1 and TRBJ2-3; no reliable D call. The CDR3 totals 15 residues. Deletions cut 3 bases from V and 4 bases from J, with 15 bases between. Germline V CDR1 and CDR2: SGHRS, YFSETQ. CDR3 in amino acids: CASSSRALESDTQYF. The CDR3 DNA sequence: TGCGCCAGCAGCTCCCGGGCCCTGGAATCAGATACGCAGTATTTT.

This clonotype has ten or more counts. The V and J genes are TRBV28 and TRBJ1-3; no definite D call. Trimming left V 2 bases short and J 0 bases short, with 8 bases between. The CDR3 is 15 amino acids. Per the germline V gene, CDR1 is MDHEN and CDR2 is SYDVKM. CDR3 sequence (DNA): TGTGCCAGCAGTTTAGACCCTTACTCTGGAAACACCATATATTTT. It encodes CASSLDPYSGNTIYF. The whole variable domain, remainder taken from reference TRBV28 and TRBJ1-3, is DVKVTQSSRYLVKRTGEKVFLECVQDMDHENMFWYRQDPGLGLRLIYFSYDVKMKEKGDIPEGYSVSREKKERFSLILESASTNQTSMYLCASSLDPYSGNTIYFGEGSWLTVV.

There are many counts of this clonotype. The chain links TRBV10-3 to TRBJ2-1, with D unresolved. Germline V CDR1 and CDR2: ENHRY, SYGVKD. Trimming left V 1 base short and J 2 bases short, with 9 bases between. The CDR3 has 15 amino acids. In DNA form, the CDR3 reads TGTGCCATCAGTGAGTGGCAAGGGACCTACAATGAGCAGTTCTTC. Encoded protein: CAISEWQGTYNEQFF.

Note on this clonotype: A far larger clone is just one base off, so this is likely a read error. The rearrangement links TRBV11-1 to TRBJ2-7; tentatively, D is TRBD2 (5 bases). CDR1 is SGHAT and CDR2 is FQDESV in the germline V gene (reference sequence). V lost 1 base to trimming and J lost 7 bases, with 20 bases between them. There are 16 residues in the CDR3. The CDR3 sequence is CASSLGAGGSYNEQYF. The CDR3 DNA is TGTGCCAGCAGCTTAGGCGCAGGTGGGAGCTACAATGAGCAGTACTTC. Full variable domain (remainder filled in from reference TRBV11-1 and TRBJ2-7): EAEVAQSPRYKITEKSQAVAFWCDPISGHATLYWYRQILGQGPELLVQFQDESVVDDSQLPKDRFSAERLKGVDSTLKIQPAELGDSAMYLCASSLGAGGSYNEQYFGPGTRLTVT.

This clonotype occurred many times. The chain uses TRBV12-3 or TRBV12-4 and TRBJ1-2; D is ambiguous. V was clipped by 5 bases and J by 1 base, with 14 bases between them. The CDR3 runs 15 residues. The CDR3 sequence is CASSPSGRDNYGYTF. In DNA form, the CDR3 reads TGTGCCAGCAGTCCTTCTGGGAGGGATAACTATGGCTACACCTTC.

The rearrangement joins TRBV12-3 or TRBV12-4 to TRBJ2-1, with 11 bases that match TRBD2. This CDR3 is 15 amino acids long. V dropped 6 bases and J dropped 3; count of bases not matched to a gene: 4. CDR3 nucleotide sequence: TGTGCCAGCAGGGTAACTAGCGGGGGCTACAATGAGCAGTTCTTC. Amino acids: CASRVTSGGYNEQFF.

The sample holds many counts of this clonotype. This chain uses TRBV18 with TRBJ2-6; no firm D call. With 4 bases removed from V and 0 bases from J, the gap between germline ends came to 4 bases. Germline values: CDR1 KGHSH, CDR2 LQKENI. This CDR3 region has 14 residues. The CDR3 spells CASSLGSGANVLTF. The DNA for the CDR3 is TGTGCCAGCTCACTCGGCTCTGGGGCCAACGTCCTGACTTTC.

The count of this clonotype is one. It differs at one base from a far larger clone, so likely a read error. CDR3 DNA: TGTGCCACCCAACTAGCGGGAGGGTATAGGGAGCAGTTCTTC. This translates into CATQLAGGYREQFF. This chain connects TRBV2 to TRBJ2-1, with 13 bases aligning to TRBD2. Germline V gene sequence: CDR1 SNHLY, CDR2 FYNNEI. The CDR3 is made up of 14 amino acids. The V and J ends lost 10 bases and 10 bases, in that order; junction bases with no gene match: 10.